A selection of T cell receptor beta chains follows, all from one sample in a study of identical twins. TCRdb analysed the 5' RACE reads with MiXCR anew, one entry per CDR3 protein. The sample holds some 730,000 distinct CDR3 sequences, approximately 18% seen once. The data were also submitted as part of a second study, on T cells expressing NK-cell markers.

Sequenced: PBMCs. The receptors here all came from a woman under 30 in good health. CDR3s include the opening cysteine and the closing phenylalanine or tryptophan.

v_call | cdr3_aa
TRBV9 | CASSVASNTDTQYF
TRBV20-1 | CSAGTSGGWELFF
TRBV5-5 | CASSSQVRAGGTNEQFF
TRBV7-2 | CASSRDTQYF
TRBV6-4 | CASSDGNHNSPLHF
TRBV6-5 | CASSYERGRNSPLHF
TRBV12-3/TRBV12-4 | CASSPTRPGNTIYF
TRBV9 | CASSDTTPDGYTF
TRBV6-1 | CASRPIGVSYGYTF
TRBV20-1 | CSASGFSPETGLAALQFF
TRBV7-3 | CASSPAASSYNEQFF
TRBV6-2/TRBV6-3 | CASSWDSISGRYKETQYF
TRBV19 | CASSIDSRDTQYF
TRBV3-1 | CASSRVTSGDEQFF
TRBV20-1 | CSAYTQLGLAGSYEQYF
TRBV6-5 | CASSTNHNEQFF
TRBV3-1 | CASRGLAGGPSEQFF
TRBV7-9 | CASSFGQGPGNTIYF
TRBV25-1 | CASSVPGLRSQFF
TRBV7-9 | CASLSTGGWETQYF
TRBV6-1 | CASRGGSRSSGELFF
TRBV20-1 | CSAKTSGSFRNEQFF